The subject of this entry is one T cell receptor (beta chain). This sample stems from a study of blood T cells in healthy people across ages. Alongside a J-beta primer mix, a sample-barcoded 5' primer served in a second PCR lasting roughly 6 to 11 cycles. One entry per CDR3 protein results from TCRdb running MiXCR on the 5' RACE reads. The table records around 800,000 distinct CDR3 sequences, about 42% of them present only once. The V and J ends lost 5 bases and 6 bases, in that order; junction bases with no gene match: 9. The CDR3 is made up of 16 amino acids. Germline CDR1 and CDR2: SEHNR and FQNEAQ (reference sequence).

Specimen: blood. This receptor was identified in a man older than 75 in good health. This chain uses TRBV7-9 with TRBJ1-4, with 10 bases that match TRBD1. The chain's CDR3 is CASSPRTGGMDEKLFF. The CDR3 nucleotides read TGTGCCAGCAGCCCGAGGACAGGGGGTATGGATGAAAAACTGTTTTTT.